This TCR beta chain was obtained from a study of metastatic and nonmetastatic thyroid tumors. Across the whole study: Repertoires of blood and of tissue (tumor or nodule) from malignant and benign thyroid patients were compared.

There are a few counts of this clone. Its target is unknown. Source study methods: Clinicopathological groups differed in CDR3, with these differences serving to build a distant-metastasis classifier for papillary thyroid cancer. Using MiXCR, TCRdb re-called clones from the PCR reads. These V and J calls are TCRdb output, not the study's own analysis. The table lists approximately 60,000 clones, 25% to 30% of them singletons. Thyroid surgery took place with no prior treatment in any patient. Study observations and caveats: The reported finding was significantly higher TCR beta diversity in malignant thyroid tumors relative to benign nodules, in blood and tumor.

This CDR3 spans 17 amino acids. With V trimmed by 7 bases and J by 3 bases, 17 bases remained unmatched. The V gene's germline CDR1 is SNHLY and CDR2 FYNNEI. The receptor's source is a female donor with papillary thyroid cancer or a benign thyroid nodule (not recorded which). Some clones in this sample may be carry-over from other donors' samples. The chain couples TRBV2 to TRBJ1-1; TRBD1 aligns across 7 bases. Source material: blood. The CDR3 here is CASNKTSQGLGDTEAFF. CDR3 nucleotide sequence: TGTGCCAGCAACAAAACCTCACAGGGGCTTGGGGACACTGAAGCTTTCTTT.